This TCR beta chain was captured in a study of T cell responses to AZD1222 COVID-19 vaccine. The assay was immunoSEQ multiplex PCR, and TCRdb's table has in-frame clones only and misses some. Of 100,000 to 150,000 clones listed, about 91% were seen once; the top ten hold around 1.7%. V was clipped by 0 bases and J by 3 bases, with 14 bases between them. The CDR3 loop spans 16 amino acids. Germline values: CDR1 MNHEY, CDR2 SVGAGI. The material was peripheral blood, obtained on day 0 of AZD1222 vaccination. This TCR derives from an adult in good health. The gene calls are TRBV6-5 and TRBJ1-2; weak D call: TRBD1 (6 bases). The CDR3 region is CASSYSLTGSHYGYTF. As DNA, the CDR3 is TGTGCCAGCAGTTACTCCTTAACAGGGTCCCACTATGGCTACACCTTC.